Listed below are T cell receptor beta chains from one sample, sequenced in a study of beta chain features in type 1 diabetes. TCRdb's table, derived via immunoSEQ multiplex PCR, lists solely in-frame clones and lacks some. The data contain 500,000 to 700,000 clones, about 14% of them seen just once; the ten biggest clones take up under 0.095%. The source material was naive CD4+ T cells from blood. Receptor source: a man between 18 and 35 years old in good health. Each CDR3 is given with its conserved first and last residue. Each record gives: V gene, J gene, clone size, D gene, CDR3 protein, CDR3 DNA. D genes are given only for firm matches. The size entry is marked missing in some rows and otherwise reads once, few, many or a size class.

>TRBV4-2|TRBJ2-3|few|TRBD2
CASSQGGTSGRTQYF
TGTGCCAGCAGCCAAGGCGGGACTAGCGGACGTACGCAGTATTTT
>TRBV9|TRBJ2-3|few|TRBD2
CASSVRPVAGSTDTQYF
TGTGCCAGCAGCGTACGGCCTGTAGCGGGGAGCACAGATACGCAGTATTTT
>TRBV4-3|TRBJ1-5|few|NA
CASSQGRATPQHF
TGCGCCAGCAGCCAAGGGCGTGCAACGCCCCAGCATTTT
>TRBV11-1|TRBJ2-7|NA|NA
CASSADSLVEQYF
TGTGCCAGCAGCGCAGACAGCCTAGTGGAGCAGTACTTC
>TRBV6-1|TRBJ2-3|NA|NA
CASSATTDTQYF
TGTGCCAGCAGTGCCACCACAGATACGCAGTATTTT
>TRBV7-3|TRBJ1-2|NA|NA
CASSFGSLSDGYTF
TGTGCCAGCAGTTTTGGCTCTCTGTCCGACGGCTACACCTTC
>TRBV12-5|TRBJ2-5|NA|TRBD2
CASGLVLGTSVQETQYF
TGTGCTAGTGGTTTGGTACTTGGGACTAGCGTTCAAGAGACCCAGTACTTC
>TRBV7-2|TRBJ2-1|NA|TRBD2
CASSPRTSGRAYNEQFF
TGTGCCAGCAGCCCCCGGACTAGCGGGAGGGCCTACAATGAGCAGTTCTTC
>TRBV7-2|TRBJ1-5|few|NA
CASSQDSSNQPQHF
TGTGCCAGCAGTCAGGACAGTAGCAATCAGCCCCAGCATTTT
>TRBV2|TRBJ2-7|NA|NA
CASGRTFMGYEQYF
TGTGCCAGCGGCCGAACGTTTATGGGCTACGAGCAGTACTTC
>TRBV19|TRBJ2-7|few|TRBD1
CASGRDRDHEQYF
TGTGCCAGCGGACGGGACAGGGATCACGAGCAGTACTTC
>TRBV7-9|TRBJ2-7|NA|TRBD1
CASSLGTGAYEQYF
TGTGCCAGCAGCCTTGGGACAGGCGCCTACGAGCAGTACTTC
>TRBV7-6|TRBJ1-5|NA|NA
CASSSSGLNQPQHF
TGTGCCAGCAGCTCATCAGGACTCAATCAGCCCCAGCATTTT
>TRBV11-3|TRBJ2-3|NA|TRBD2
CASSSDSGGSTDTQYF
TGTGCCAGCAGCTCAGATAGCGGGGGTAGCACAGATACGCAGTATTTT
>TRBV6-6|TRBJ2-4|few|NA
CASSYSLNEAKNIQYF
TGTGCCAGCAGTTACTCGTTGAACGAAGCCAAAAACATTCAGTACTTC
>TRBV5-1|TRBJ2-3|few|TRBD1
CASSVTGTGGGDTQYF
TGCGCCAGCAGTGTAACCGGGACAGGGGGCGGAGATACGCAGTATTTT
>TRBV18|TRBJ2-7|few|TRBD2
CASSLNRLAGTSEQYF
TGTGCCAGCTCACTCAACCGACTAGCGGGAACATCCGAGCAGTACTTC
>TRBV25-1|TRBJ2-7|NA|TRBD2
CASSEWLAGSYEQYF
TGTGCCAGCAGTGAATGGCTAGCGGGGTCCTACGAGCAGTACTTC
>TRBV4-3|TRBJ2-7|few|TRBD1
CASSSRDRAYEQYF
TGCGCCAGCAGCTCCCGGGACAGGGCCTACGAGCAGTACTTC
>TRBV7-7|TRBJ2-1|few|NA
CASSSGDLYNEQFF
TGTGCCAGCAGCTCGGGGGACTTGTACAATGAGCAGTTCTTC
>TRBV4-1|TRBJ2-7|NA|TRBD1
CASSPPGQGHYEQYF
TGCGCCAGCAGCCCTCCGGGACAGGGGCATTACGAGCAGTACTTC
>TRBV28|TRBJ2-7|few|TRBD1
CASSRGQGAMYEQYF
TGTGCCAGCAGTCGAGGACAGGGGGCGATGTACGAGCAGTACTTC
>TRBV18|TRBJ1-6|NA|NA
CASSPGSSYNSPLHF
TGTGCCAGCTCACCAGGGAGCTCCTATAATTCACCCCTCCACTTT
>TRBV18|TRBJ2-7|few|TRBD1
CASSPDRVSEQYF
TGTGCCAGCTCACCAGACAGGGTGAGTGAGCAGTACTTC
>TRBV27|TRBJ2-2|few|NA
CASSFPGGELFF
TGTGCCAGCAGTTTCCCGGGCGGGGAGCTGTTTTTT
>TRBV27|TRBJ1-1|few|TRBD1
CASSPVTGRNTEAFF
TGTGCCAGCAGTCCGGTGACAGGGAGGAACACTGAAGCTTTCTTT